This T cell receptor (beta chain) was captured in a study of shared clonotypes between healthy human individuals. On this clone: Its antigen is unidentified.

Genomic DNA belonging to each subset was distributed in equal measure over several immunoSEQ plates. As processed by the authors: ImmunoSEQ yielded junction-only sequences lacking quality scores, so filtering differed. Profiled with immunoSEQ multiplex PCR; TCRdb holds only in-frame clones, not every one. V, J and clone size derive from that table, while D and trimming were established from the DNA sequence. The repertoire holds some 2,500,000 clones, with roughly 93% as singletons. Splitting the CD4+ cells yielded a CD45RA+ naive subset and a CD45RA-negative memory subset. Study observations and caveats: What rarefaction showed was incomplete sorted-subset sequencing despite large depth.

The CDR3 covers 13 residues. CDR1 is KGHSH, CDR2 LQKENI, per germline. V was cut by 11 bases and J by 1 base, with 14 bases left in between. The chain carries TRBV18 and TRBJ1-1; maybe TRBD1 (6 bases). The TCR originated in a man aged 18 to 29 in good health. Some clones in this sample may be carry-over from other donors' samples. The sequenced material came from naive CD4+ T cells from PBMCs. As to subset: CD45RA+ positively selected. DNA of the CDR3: TGTGCCGGTCAGCGACAGGCGAACACTGAAGCTTTCTTT. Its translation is CAGQRQANTEAFF.